These 6 T cell receptor beta chains originate from one sample sequenced in a study of T cells in Graves' hyperthyroidism and ophthalmopathy. Amplification targeted TCR beta CDR3 regions from RNA transcripts. Researchers ran a first-round RT-PCR on the TCR CDR3 using the HTBI primer set. TCRdb redid the calling of the multiplex PCR reads with MiXCR, one entry per CDR3 protein. This table has a few hundred thousand distinct CDR3 sequences, roughly 25% appearing once. Input material: blood. These receptors were taken from a man aged 50 to 59 with Graves' hyperthyroidism.

Turning to this clonotype: A junction end diverges from the germline sequence, so it may reflect a read error. The rearrangement links TRBV20-1 to TRBJ2-1; a weak D match, TRBD2 (5 bases). The CDR3 has 12 residues. Germline CDR1 DFQATT, CDR2 SNEGSKA (reference sequence). CDR3 sequence (DNA): TGCAGTGCTAGGAACGACTACAATGGGCAGTTCTTC. Translation gives CSARNDYNGQFF.

The sample holds many counts of this clonotype. The genes are TRBV11-1 and TRBJ2-7, with D tentatively TRBD2 (5 bases). The CDR3 is 14 amino acids. The germline V gene encodes CDR1 SGHAT and CDR2 FQDESV (reference sequence). Deletions cut 5 bases from V and 2 bases from J, with 13 bases between. The CDR3 nucleotides are TGTGCCAGCAGCACTAGTGTGAGAACCTACGAGCAGTACTTC. It specifies CASSTSVRTYEQYF.

This chain joins TRBV2 and TRBJ2-5; TRBD2 aligns across 7 bases. Per germline, CDR1 SNHLY and CDR2 FYNNEI. J lost 5 bases, V lost 7 bases, and 13 bases had no gene match. This CDR3 is 15 amino acids long. The CDR3 loop reads CASMGGEGLAETQYF. Written as DNA, the CDR3 is TGTGCCAGCATGGGGGGGGAGGGCCTGGCGGAGACCCAGTACTTC.

This clonotype was seen many times. At one of its ends the junction is not consistent with the germline gene, which may arise from a read error. This rearrangement joins TRBV5-4 to TRBJ2-7, with TRBD2 matching over 7 bases. This CDR3 is built from 14 residues. The germline V gene has CDR1 SGHNT and CDR2 YYREEE (reference sequence). The CDR3 DNA is TGTGCCAGCAGCGGAACGGGAGGCTCCTCCGAGCAGTACTTC. Translating gives CASSGTGGSSEQYF.

V is TRBV9 and J is TRBJ2-1, with a tentative D call TRBD2 (6 bases). Germline V CDR1 and CDR2: SGDLS, YYNGEE. The CDR3 is 15 residues long. V lost 2 bases and J 6 bases, leaving 15 bases between the germline ends. This CDR3 reads CASSVEGREGNEQFF. For the CDR3, the DNA is TGTGCCAGCAGCGTCGAGGGGCGGGAAGGCAATGAGCAGTTCTTC.

V gene TRBV5-1 combines with J gene TRBJ2-6; D gene unclear. This CDR3 is 16 amino acids long. The germline V and J ends were trimmed by 0 bases and 0 bases, with 7 bases remaining between them. Looked up from germline, CDR1 is SGHRS and CDR2 is YFSETQ. The CDR3 DNA reads TGCGCCAGCAGCTTGGATATTGGCTCTGGGGCCAACGTCCTGACTTTC. Its translation: CASSLDIGSGANVLTF.